The TCR beta chain under discussion was sequenced for a study of shared clonotypes between healthy human individuals. Healthy HIV-negative adults with no recent acute infections or vaccinations were recruited as donors. The investigators split CD4+ cells into a CD45RA+ naive subset and a CD45RA-negative memory subset. Libraries were prepared by immunoSEQ multiplex PCR; TCRdb keeps only in-frame clonotypes and omits some of them. The table has some 2.1 million clones, 90% to 95% seen once. The CDR3 runs to 16 residues. CDR1 and CDR2 (germline): SEHNR, FQNEAQ (reference sequence). Trimming cost V 5 bases and J 4 bases, with 18 bases left between them. In this sample, this clone turned up a few times.

This TCR was sampled from a young man in good health. The genes are TRBV7-9 and TRBJ1-3; tentatively, D is TRBD1 (5 bases). Sequences were obtained from naive CD4+ T cells sorted from blood. Noted subset: CD45RA+ positively selected. CDR3 amino acids: CASSLPGPLGGNTIYF. The CDR3 nucleotides read TGTGCCAGCAGCCTACCAGGGCCCCTCGGAGGAAACACCATATATTTT.